A single sample is the source of the 9 T cell receptor beta chains below, sequenced in a study of T cells after yellow fever vaccination. TCRdb itself ran the 5' RACE reads through MiXCR, one entry per CDR3 protein. Counted here are over 45,000 distinct CDR3 sequences, around 6.5% occurring once; the ten biggest clones make up about 40%. The sample consisted of CD8+ T cells sorted from PBMCs, taken on the day of the first yellow fever vaccination. These receptors originate from a man between 18 and 35 years old who received the YFV17D yellow fever vaccine.

The chain links TRBV9 to TRBJ1-1; no clear D. CDR1 is SGDLS, CDR2 YYNGEE, per germline. The length of the CDR3 is 15 residues. Deletions cut 4 bases from V and 3 bases from J, with 16 bases between. The CDR3 here is CASSPSPEPYTEAFF. The CDR3 region has the DNA TGTGCCAGCAGCCCATCGCCAGAACCCTACACTGAAGCTTTCTTT.

The chain is built from TRBV6-4 and TRBJ2-3, with TRBD2 as a possible D gene (5 bases). The CDR3 has 17 amino acids. CDR1 MRHNA and CDR2 SNTAGT come from the germline V gene. V lost 2 bases, J lost 0 bases, and 15 bases lay in between. Written as DNA, the CDR3 is TGTGCCAGCAGTGACCTCTGCCCAAGCGGAAGCACAGATACGCAGTATTTT. As protein: CASSDLCPSGSTDTQYF.

This clonotype was found a few times. The rearrangement links TRBV5-1 to TRBJ2-1; D remains unclear. CDR1 and CDR2 from the germline V gene are SGHRS and YFSETQ. Trimming removed 0 bases at V and 8 bases at J, with 6 bases between. The CDR3 consists of 12 residues. CDR3: CASSLGVYEQFF. CDR3 coding DNA: TGCGCCAGCAGCTTGGGGGTATATGAGCAGTTCTTC.

This clonotype occurred many times. V and J are TRBV11-3 and TRBJ2-5; possibly TRBD1 or TRBD2 for D (6 bases each). Between the trimmed V and J ends, which lost 0 bases and 5 bases, there was a span of 13 bases. This CDR3 region has 15 residues. Per the germline V gene, CDR1 is SGHNT and CDR2 is YENEEA. The CDR3 sequence: CASSLEAGAGETQYF. The CDR3 bases are TGTGCCAGCAGCTTAGAGGCAGGGGCGGGGGAGACCCAGTACTTC. Full variable domain (rest looked up from reference TRBV11-3 and TRBJ2-5): EAGVVQSPRYKIIEKKQPVAFWCNPISGHNTLYWYLQNLGQGPELLIRYENEEAVDDSQLPKDRFSAERLKGVDSTLKIQPAELGDSAVYLCASSLEAGAGETQYFGPGTRLLVL.

There are a few counts of this clonotype. The chain combines TRBV7-9 with TRBJ2-6, with D perhaps TRBD2 (6 bases). CDR1 and CDR2 from the germline V gene are SEHNR and FQNEAQ (reference sequence). V lost 6 bases to trimming and J lost 4 bases, with 16 bases between them. The CDR3 is made up of 16 amino acids. As DNA, the CDR3 is TGTGCCAGCAGGCCTCCCGGAGGGACCGGGGCCAACGTCCTGACTTTC. This translates into CASRPPGGTGANVLTF.

This clonotype has just a few counts. This sequence joins TRBV9 and TRBJ2-5; 7 bases agree with TRBD1. Germline V gene lookup returns CDR1 SGDLS and CDR2 YYNGEE. Trimming cost V 3 bases and J 5 bases; bases outside gene matches: 10. The CDR3 spans 15 residues. In DNA form, the CDR3 reads TGTGCCAGCAGCGCAGACACAGGGGCAAGGGAGACCCAGTACTTC. Protein product: CASSADTGARETQYF.

A note on this clonotype: The junction shows a germline mismatch at one end, possibly a read error. This sequence joins TRBV11-2 and TRBJ2-3, with 8 bases matching TRBD2. CDR1 and CDR2 (germline): SGHAT, FQNNGV. This CDR3 comprises 16 residues. The CDR3 here is CGSSSPREGSTDTQYF. CDR3 DNA: TGTGGCAGCAGCTCCCCCCGGGAGGGCTCCACAGATACGCAGTATTTT.

As concerns this clonotype: The junction and the germline gene differ at one end; a read error may be behind it. The rearrangement uses TRBV7-7 and TRBJ2-2; 8 bases are a match to TRBD2. The length of the CDR3 is 15 residues. From germline, CDR1 is SSHAT and CDR2 FNYEAQ (reference sequence). The CDR3 DNA sequence: TGTGCTAGCAGACCATCGGGGGGGATCGCCGGGGAGCTGTTTTTT. It codes for CASRPSGGIAGELFF.

The rearrangement uses TRBV29-1 and TRBJ2-7; 7 bases match TRBD1. CDR1 is SQVTM, CDR2 ANQGSEA, per germline. The trim removed 7 bases at V and 2 bases at J, leaving 11 bases unmatched. This CDR3 has 14 amino acids. The CDR3 region is CSAKQTGSPYEQYF. For the CDR3, the DNA is TGCAGCGCCAAACAGACAGGGTCCCCCTACGAGCAGTACTTC.